A selection of T cell receptor beta chains follows, all from one sample in a study of identical twins. TCRdb reprocessed the 5' RACE reads via MiXCR and lists one record per CDR3 protein. This sample carries hundreds of thousands of distinct CDR3 sequences, around 21% of them seen once, and the ten largest clones take roughly 4.3%. These sequences were also reported in another study, on T cells expressing NK-cell markers.

The source material was PBMCs. Every receptor here comes from a woman between 18 and 29 years old in good health. CDR3s include the opening cysteine and the closing phenylalanine or tryptophan. Fields, in order: clone size, J gene, V gene, D gene, CDR3 protein, CDR3 DNA. The D gene is left open where the match is weak. Clone size is given for some rows only: seen once, a few or many times, or a class if the clone is expanded.

NA TRBJ1-1 TRBV20-1 TRBD1 CSARGGRGRSTEAFF TGCAGTGCTAGGGGAGGGAGGGGGCGGTCCACTGAAGCTTTCTTT
once TRBJ2-6 TRBV25-1 TRBD1 CASSGDRGITAYVLTF TGTGCCAGCAGTGGGGACAGGGGCATTACAGCATACGTCCTGACTTTC
many TRBJ1-5 TRBV12-3/TRBV12-4 NA CASWGGLYQPQHF TGTGCCAGCTGGGGAGGCCTTTATCAGCCCCAGCATTTT
NA TRBJ1-1 TRBV12-3/TRBV12-4 NA CASRNTGTTEAFF TGTGCCAGCAGAAATACAGGGACTACTGAAGCTTTCTTT
many TRBJ1-2 TRBV12-3/TRBV12-4 TRBD1 CASSLEGARDGYTF TGTGCCAGCAGTTTAGAGGGGGCGCGGGATGGCTACACCTTC
NA TRBJ1-2 TRBV12-3/TRBV12-4 TRBD1 CASNHPTGGGGYTF TGTGCCAGCAATCACCCAACAGGGGGCGGTGGCTACACCTTC
few TRBJ2-2 TRBV23-1 NA CASSQNGGAGELFF TGCGCCAGCAGTCAAAATGGGGGTGCCGGGGAGCTGTTTTTT
few TRBJ2-1 TRBV7-2 NA CASSFAPRAYNEQFF TGTGCCAGCAGCTTCGCTCCGCGGGCCTACAATGAGCAGTTCTTC
NA TRBJ2-1 TRBV20-1 NA CSATTRRAGEYEQFF TGCAGTGCTACCACGCGGAGGGCAGGGGAGTATGAGCAGTTCTTC
NA TRBJ2-1 TRBV4-1 TRBD1 CASSLTGTGIYNEQFF TGCGCCAGCAGTTTGACCGGGACAGGGATCTACAATGAGCAGTTCTTC
NA TRBJ2-1 TRBV20-1 NA CSWGPARGYNEQFF TGCAGTTGGGGCCCAGCACGGGGCTACAATGAGCAGTTCTTC
few TRBJ2-4 TRBV20-1 NA CSARIGNIQYF TGCAGTGCTCGGATCGGAAACATTCAGTACTTC
NA TRBJ2-2 TRBV4-3 NA CASSQDGGPISHTGELFF TGCGCCAGCAGCCAAGATGGGGGACCGATATCGCACACCGGGGAGCTGTTTTTT
NA TRBJ1-4 TRBV7-9 NA CASGSPGEDEKLFF TGTGCCAGCGGCTCCCCTGGGGAGGATGAAAAACTGTTTTTT
many TRBJ2-7 TRBV29-1 TRBD1 CSVDRGQHEQYF TGCAGCGTTGACAGGGGGCAACACGAGCAGTACTTC
few TRBJ2-7 TRBV7-8 NA CASSEGAREGEQYF TGTGCCAGCAGCGAAGGTGCCAGGGAAGGCGAGCAGTACTTC
NA TRBJ2-5 TRBV20-1 NA CSPGQYSGETQYF TGCAGTCCTGGACAGTATTCTGGGGAGACCCAGTACTTC
NA TRBJ2-3 TRBV10-3 TRBD1 CAIRTPGTGRTDTQYF TGTGCCATCAGAACCCCGGGGACAGGGAGAACAGATACGCAGTATTTT
few TRBJ2-1 TRBV15 TRBD2 CATSRTSGGYEQFF TGTGCCACCAGCAGAACTAGCGGGGGATATGAGCAGTTCTTC